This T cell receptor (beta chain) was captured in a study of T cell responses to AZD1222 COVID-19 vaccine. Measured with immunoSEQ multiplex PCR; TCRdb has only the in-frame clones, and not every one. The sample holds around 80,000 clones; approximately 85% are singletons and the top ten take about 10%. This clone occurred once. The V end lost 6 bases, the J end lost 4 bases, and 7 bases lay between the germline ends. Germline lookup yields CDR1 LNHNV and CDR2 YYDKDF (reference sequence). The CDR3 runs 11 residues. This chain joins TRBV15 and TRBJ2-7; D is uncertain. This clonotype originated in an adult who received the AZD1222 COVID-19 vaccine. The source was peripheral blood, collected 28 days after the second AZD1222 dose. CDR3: CATRDHYEQYF. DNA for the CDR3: TGTGCCACCAGAGACCATTACGAGCAGTACTTC.